These 23 T cell receptor beta chains were sequenced from one sample in a study of graft-versus-host responses after intestinal transplantation. The method was immunoSEQ multiplex PCR; TCRdb's version includes in-frame clones alone and lacks a portion of them. The sample includes some 100,000 clones, over 80% of them seen just once. Their antigens remain unidentified. Sequenced material: unstimulated CD8+ T cells sorted from spleen or lymph node cells, taken before intestinal transplant. These receptors originate from a human donor who received an intestinal transplant.

This clone has only one observation. The chain carries TRBV19 and TRBJ2-1; possibly TRBD2 for D (5 bases). The V end was cut by 3 bases, the J end by 0 bases, with 9 bases between. This CDR3 is built from 15 residues. Germline V gene data show CDR1 as LNHDA and CDR2 as SQIVND (reference sequence). The CDR3 sequence: CASSIWESSYNEQFF. The CDR3 DNA follows: TGTGCCAGTAGTATTTGGGAGAGCTCCTACAATGAGCAGTTCTTC.

In the case of this clone: The junction does not match germline at one end; this may be a read error. This rearrangement joins TRBV2 to TRBJ2-5; tentatively, D is TRBD2 (6 bases). The CDR3 loop spans 14 amino acids. Germline V gene sequence: CDR1 SNHLY, CDR2 FYNNEI. CDR3 nucleotide sequence: TGTGCCTCTCGGAGGGGCCGGTTACAAGAGATCCAGTACTTC. As protein: CASRRGRLQEIQYF.

J is TRBJ2-2 and V is TRBV4-1, with 9 bases fitting TRBD1. CDR1 and CDR2 from the germline V gene are MGHRA and YSYEKL. V dropped 1 base and J dropped 7; count of bases not matched to a gene: 10. This CDR3 contains 17 residues. In DNA form, the CDR3 reads TGCGCCAGCAGCCAAGTCTCCGGGGACAGGGCCGGCGGGGAGCTGTTTTTT. This codes for CASSQVSGDRAGGELFF.

The genes are TRBV15 and TRBJ2-5; D is uncertain. The CDR3 length is 15 residues. V lost 5 bases to trimming and J lost 1 base, with 14 bases between them. CDR1 and CDR2 from the germline V gene are LNHNV and YYDKDF (reference sequence). The CDR3 protein is CATSPPLDGQETQYF. In nucleotides, the CDR3 is TGTGCCACCAGCCCGCCCCTGGACGGCCAAGAGACCCAGTACTTC.

Concerning this clone: Other DNA sequences in this sample translate to the same CDR3. The chain carries TRBV6-4 and TRBJ2-2; weak D call: TRBD2 (5 bases). The CDR3 sequence is 14 residues long. From germline, CDR1 is MRHNA and CDR2 SNTAGT. V lost 0 bases and J 3 bases, leaving 5 bases between the germline ends. CDR3: CASSDSRDTGELFF. The CDR3 DNA is TGTGCCAGCAGTGACTCGAGGGACACCGGGGAGCTGTTTTTT.

The chain is built from TRBV4-1 and TRBJ2-1, with 8 bases lining up with TRBD2. V lost 0 bases, J lost 9 bases, and 7 bases stayed unmatched. CDR3 length: 15 residues. CDR1 is MGHRA, CDR2 YSYEKL, per germline. The CDR3 sequence is CASSQDGSGMGEQFF. As DNA, the CDR3 is TGCGCCAGCAGCCAAGACGGTAGCGGGATGGGTGAGCAGTTCTTC.

The chain is built from TRBV28 and TRBJ2-7; D unclear. Germline V gives CDR1 MDHEN, CDR2 SYDVKM. CDR3 length: 10 residues. Trimming shortened V by 8 bases and J by 3 bases, and 5 bases separated the two germline ends. The DNA of the CDR3 is TGTGCCAGCTCCCACTACGAGCAGTACTTC. Translation gives CASSHYEQYF.

The chain recombines TRBV6-6 with TRBJ2-2; D remains unclear. The V gene's germline CDR1 is MNHNY and CDR2 SVGAGI (reference sequence). Trimming removed 2 bases from V and 1 base from J, with 8 bases in between. The CDR3 is made up of 15 amino acids. The CDR3 nucleotides read TGTGCCAGCAGTTACACCGCCGAGAACACCGGGGAGCTGTTTTTT. Translation gives CASSYTAENTGELFF.

This clone was recorded once. This chain links TRBV5-4 with TRBJ2-5, with D possibly matching TRBD1 (5 bases). The CDR3 spans 17 residues. With 1 base removed from V and 0 bases from J, the gap between germline ends came to 16 bases. Germline V gives CDR1 SGHNT, CDR2 YYREEE (reference sequence). CDR3 nucleotide sequence: TGTGCCAGCAGCTTGTGGGGCATGGGTGGGTACCAAGAGACCCAGTACTTC. The encoded protein is CASSLWGMGGYQETQYF.

The CDR3 DNA reads TGTGCTAGTGGTCCCCGGACAGGGACCGGGGAGCTGTTTTTT. It specifies CASGPRTGTGELFF. This sequence joins TRBV12-5 and TRBJ2-2; 8 bases line up with TRBD1. The germline V gene has CDR1 LGHNT and CDR2 FRNRAP. The CDR3 totals 14 residues. Trimming at V came to 5 bases and at J to 5 bases, leaving 4 bases not matched to a gene.

This chain uses TRBV6-1 with TRBJ1-2, with 7 bases lining up with TRBD1. V gave up 6 bases and J gave up 4 bases; unmatched junction bases: 11. The CDR3 extends over 15 amino acids. From germline, CDR1 is MNHNS and CDR2 SASEGT. CDR3 bases: TGTGCCAGCAGACACAGGGGCAGGACTCTCTATGGCTACACCTTC. Translation gives CASRHRGRTLYGYTF.

This clone is a singleton in its sample. The genes are TRBV10-3 and TRBJ2-3, with D unresolved. The V end lost 1 base, the J end lost 2 bases, and 10 bases lay between the germline ends. Germline CDR1 reads ENHRY; CDR2 reads SYGVKD. The CDR3 totals 15 residues. The CDR3 DNA follows: TGTGCCATCAGTGAGTTGGTGACATTCACAGATACGCAGTATTTT. The encoded protein is CAISELVTFTDTQYF.

The CDR3 bases are TGTGCCAGCAGCTTCTACCGGACTAGCGGCCAAGAGACCCAGTACTTC. This encodes CASSFYRTSGQETQYF. This chain connects TRBV13 to TRBJ2-5; 10 bases agree with TRBD2. The V segment lost 3 bases and the J segment 1 base; nucleotides outside the gene matches: 5. The CDR3 has 16 amino acids. Looked up from germline, CDR1 is PRHDT and CDR2 is FYEKMQ (reference sequence).

V gene TRBV7-6 combines with J gene TRBJ2-5; D is perhaps TRBD1 (5 bases). Germline V lookup: CDR1 SGHVS, CDR2 FNYEAQ. The CDR3 length is 13 residues. Trimming pared 0 bases from V and 3 bases from J, leaving 5 bases between. CDR3 nucleotides: TGTGCCAGCAGCTTAGCCAGGGAAGAGACCCAGTACTTC. Encoded protein: CASSLAREETQYF.

This rearrangement joins TRBV10-3 to TRBJ1-1; maybe TRBD1 (5 bases). CDR1 and CDR2 (germline): ENHRY, SYGVKD. V was shortened by 6 bases and J by 3 bases, with 20 bases between the two germline ends. The CDR3 has 16 residues. This chain's CDR3 is CAIRGLGPGFDTEAFF. CDR3 nucleotides: TGTGCCATCAGGGGACTGGGGCCGGGGTTCGACACTGAAGCTTTCTTT.

This chain connects TRBV27 to TRBJ1-5; possibly TRBD1 for D (6 bases). This CDR3 comprises 14 residues. Trimming stripped 6 bases from V and 3 bases from J, with 12 bases between. Germline V lookup: CDR1 MNHEY, CDR2 SMNVEV (reference sequence). CDR3 amino acids: CASSPGDFNQPQHF. The CDR3 bases are TGTGCCAGCAGCCCAGGGGATTTCAATCAGCCCCAGCATTTT.

Remarks on this clone: The same CDR3 also results from other DNA sequences found in this sample. The chain carries TRBV13 and TRBJ2-1; unclear D gene. Trimming removed 5 bases at V and 2 bases at J, with 10 bases between. Germline CDR1 reads PRHDT; CDR2 reads FYEKMQ (reference sequence). The CDR3 is made up of 14 amino acids. CDR3 nucleotides: TGTGCCAGCAGCCTCGGTAGGCCCTACAATGAGCAGTTCTTC. This codes for CASSLGRPYNEQFF.

The chain couples TRBV11-2 to TRBJ2-7; D ambiguous. The CDR3 is 13 residues long. Trimming pared 4 bases from V and 0 bases from J, leaving 7 bases between. CDR1 and CDR2 from the germline V gene are SGHAT and FQNNGV. The CDR3 is CASSSTSSYEQYF. CDR3 sequence (DNA): TGTGCCAGCAGCTCGACCAGCTCCTACGAGCAGTACTTC.

The V gene is TRBV10-3, the J gene TRBJ2-1; D may be TRBD2 (5 bases). The V end was cut by 10 bases, the J end by 7 bases, with 29 bases between. The germline V gene has CDR1 ENHRY and CDR2 SYGVKD. The CDR3 has 17 amino acids. CDR3: CASSWTSLYHPRNEQFF. The CDR3 nucleotides are TGTGCCAGTTCTTGGACTTCATTATATCACCCTAGGAATGAGCAGTTCTTC.

The chain employs TRBV7-3 and TRBJ2-7, with a possible D match to TRBD1 (5 bases). In germline, CDR1 is SGHTA, CDR2 FQGTGA. This CDR3 is 13 amino acids long. Trimming shortened V by 3 bases and J by 0 bases, and 6 bases separated the two germline ends. Here the CDR3 reads CASSLGPSYEQYF. DNA for the CDR3: TGTGCCAGCAGCTTGGGGCCCTCCTACGAGCAGTACTTC.

This clone was found once. The chain has TRBV11-2 and TRBJ2-1; D gene unclear. Deletions cut 5 bases from V and 8 bases from J, with 13 bases between. The CDR3 contains 13 residues. CDR1 SGHAT and CDR2 FQNNGV come from the germline V gene. CDR3 bases: TGTGCCAGCAGCCCAAGAGATAGGGATGAGCAGTTCTTC. Its protein product is CASSPRDRDEQFF.

The V call is TRBV7-9, the J call TRBJ2-7; no reliable D call. CDR1 is SEHNR and CDR2 is FQNEAQ in the germline V gene (reference sequence). The CDR3 contains 12 residues. V dropped 6 bases and J dropped 4 bases, with 10 bases sitting between them. CDR3 amino acids: CASSNTSYEQYF. The CDR3, as DNA: TGTGCCAGCAGTAATACTTCTTACGAGCAGTACTTC.

This chain connects TRBV5-4 to TRBJ2-2; 7 bases line up with TRBD2. Germline V gives CDR1 SGHNT, CDR2 YYREEE (reference sequence). The CDR3 is 17 residues long. Losses at the gene ends were 6 bases for V and 6 bases for J; bases not matched to a gene: 17. The CDR3, as DNA: TGTGCCAGCAAGCTTCGGGGGAGGGCCTGGGTAGCCGGGGAGCTGTTTTTT. Translating gives CASKLRGRAWVAGELFF.